The rows below give T cell receptor beta chains drawn from one sample of a study of cytomegalovirus exposure and HLA in healthy donors. Sequencing was performed with immunoSEQ multiplex PCR; in TCRdb, only in-frame clones are kept and a portion is missing. Found here are 150,000 to 200,000 clones, about 86% of them singletons; the top ten hold over 1.5%. The sequencing sample was made of PBMCs. Receptors originate from a woman younger than 30 in good health and CMV-seronegative. The CDR3 runs from the conserved cysteine through the conserved F or W. The D gene is left open where the match is weak. Clone size is not always given. Where it is, it says once, few, many or a class for expanded clones.

>NA|TRBV4-1|TRBJ1-6|few
TGCGCCAGCAGCCAAGACGTACTTCGGGGTTTGGGGTCACCCCTCCACTTT
CASSQDVLRGLGSPLHF
>NA|TRBV7-9|TRBJ2-7|many
TGTGCCAGCAGCTCAGGGACTCCTTCCTACGAGCAGTACTTC
CASSSGTPSYEQYF
>TRBD1|TRBV4-2|TRBJ2-1|NA
TGTGCCAGCAGCCGAGACGGACAGGGGGACCACAATGAGCAGTTCTTC
CASSRDGQGDHNEQFF
>NA|TRBV29-1|TRBJ1-1|NA
TGCAGCGTACCATTCACGGGTCATGCAGCTTTCTTT
CSVPFTGHAAFF
>NA|TRBV7-8|TRBJ1-1|NA
TGTGCCAGCAGCTTAGGAACGTTACCAGGCGGGGGCTCTGAAGCTTTCTTT
CASSLGTLPGGGSEAFF
>TRBD2|TRBV5-6|TRBJ2-2|NA
TGTGCCAGCAGCCCCGGGGAGGGTTGGAATAGTGAGGAGCTGTTTTTT
CASSPGEGWNSEELFF
>NA|TRBV9|TRBJ2-2|NA
TGTGCCAGCAGCGTAGATTGGGGCCCGGGGGAGCTGTTTTTT
CASSVDWGPGELFF
>TRBD1|TRBV28|TRBJ1-6|NA
TGTGCCAGCAGTTTCCCGATCCAAACGGACAGGGGTCATAATTCACCCCTCCACTTT
CASSFPIQTDRGHNSPLHF
>NA|TRBV6-5|TRBJ2-7|NA
TGTGCCAGCAGTAGAGGCAGGGACTACGAGCAGTACTTC
CASSRGRDYEQYF
>NA|TRBV28|TRBJ1-3|NA
TGTGCCAGCAGCCGAGTTGGAAACACCATATATTTT
CASSRVGNTIYF
>TRBD2|TRBV18|TRBJ2-7|NA
TGTGCCAGCTCACCGCCCCTAGCGGTGCCTGGCGAGCAGTACTTC
CASSPPLAVPGEQYF
>NA|TRBV7-9|TRBJ1-2|NA
TGTGCCAGCAGCTTAGTAGCCGGAAACTATGGCTACACCTTC
CASSLVAGNYGYTF
>TRBD1|TRBV4-2|TRBJ1-2|NA
TGTGCCAGCAGCGAGATGACAGGGGGCTATGGCTACACCTTC
CASSEMTGGYGYTF
>NA|TRBV6-5|TRBJ1-1|few
TGTGCCAGCAGTTACAGGGGCGTGAACACTGAAGCTTTCTTT
CASSYRGVNTEAFF
>TRBD1|TRBV6-5|TRBJ1-3|NA
TGTGCCAGCAGGACCGGGACAGGGGCTGGAAACACCATATATTTT
CASRTGTGAGNTIYF
>NA|TRBV19|TRBJ2-2|once
TGTGCCAGTAGTATACTGCCTAGATCCGGGGAGCTGTTTTTT
CASSILPRSGELFF
>NA|TRBV14|TRBJ2-5|NA
TGTGCCAGCAGCCCCACGACAGGCCAAGAGACCCAGTACTTC
CASSPTTGQETQYF
>NA|TRBV7-9|TRBJ1-1|once
TGTGCCAGCAGCCCGGCACTTACAGGGAAGAGGGAGAAGAGCACTGAAGCTTTCTTT
CASSPALTGKREKSTEAFF
>TRBD1|TRBV10-3|TRBJ2-2|NA
TGTGCCACGCGACAGGGTCGCACCGGGGAGCTGTTTTTT
CATRQGRTGELFF
>TRBD1|TRBV2|TRBJ2-6|NA
TGTGCCAGCAGTGACAGGGGGAAACGGGCCAACGTCCTGACTTTC
CASSDRGKRANVLTF
>NA|TRBV10-3|TRBJ1-5|NA
TGTGCCATCAGCCCTGACCGAGGGAGTCAGCCCCAGCATTTT
CAISPDRGSQPQHF
>TRBD1|TRBV13|TRBJ1-6|NA
TGTGCCAGCAGCTTAAGGATCGTGGGGACAGGGGGAAATTCGCCCCTCCACTTT
CASSLRIVGTGGNSPLHF
>NA|TRBV27|TRBJ1-1|NA
TGTGCCAGCAGTTTATTAGTGGGTTCGGGGAACACTGAAGCTTTCTTT
CASSLLVGSGNTEAFF
>TRBD2|TRBV7-3|TRBJ2-1|NA
TGTGCCAGCAGCTTAGCGGGAGGAACCCATGAGCAGTTCTTC
CASSLAGGTHEQFF
>NA|TRBV7-9|TRBJ2-7|NA
TGTGCCAGCAGCTTTTACCAGGCCTACGAGCAGTACTTC
CASSFYQAYEQYF
>TRBD2|TRBV2|TRBJ2-7|NA
TGTGCCAGCAGGTGGGAGGGAGGCACCTACGAGCAGTACTTC
CASRWEGGTYEQYF
>NA|TRBV5-1|TRBJ2-3|NA
TGCGCCAGCAGCTTGGGCGACTGGCCAGATACGCAGTATTTT
CASSLGDWPDTQYF
>TRBD2|TRBV19|TRBJ2-1|NA
TGTGCCAGTAGTTTTGGCGGGGGGGCCTATGAGCAGTTCTTC
CASSFGGGAYEQFF
>NA|TRBV7-6|TRBJ1-1|NA
TGTGCCAGCAGCACAGTGCAGGGGAACACTGAAGCTTTCTTT
CASSTVQGNTEAFF
>NA|TRBV19|TRBJ2-3|NA
TGTGCCAGTAGTATAGATAGAGGGAGTCCAGATACGCAGTATTTT
CASSIDRGSPDTQYF
>NA|TRBV7-9|TRBJ2-6|NA
TGTGCCAGCAGCCAGTCAGGGGCTGGGGCCAACGTCCTGACTTTC
CASSQSGAGANVLTF
>TRBD1|TRBV27|TRBJ2-1|NA
TGTGCCAGCGGACAGGGAATCTACAATGAGCAGTTCTTC
CASGQGIYNEQFF
>NA|TRBV11-3|TRBJ1-6|NA
TGTGCCAGCAGCTTTAGACAGGCCGGGGAAATGGACTTT
CASSFRQAGEMDF
>NA|TRBV5-1|TRBJ2-5|NA
TGCGCCAGCAGCTTTGAGGTAGGGGGGGGAACGCAAGAGACCCAGTACTTC
CASSFEVGGGTQETQYF
>TRBD1|TRBV6-6|TRBJ1-5|few
TGTGCCAGCACCGGAAGACAGGGCAGCAATCAGCCCCAGCATTTT
CASTGRQGSNQPQHF
>TRBD2|TRBV2|TRBJ2-5|NA
TGTGCCAGCAGTCGTTTTGTAGCGGGAGCAGGGGAGACCCAGTACTTC
CASSRFVAGAGETQYF
>TRBD1|TRBV6-6|TRBJ2-7|NA
TGTGCCAGCAGGAAGACCGGGACAGCGCTCTACGAGCAGTACTTC
CASRKTGTALYEQYF
>TRBD1|TRBV5-1|TRBJ1-1|NA
TGCGCCAGCAGCATCACAGGGGATGGTGAAGCTTTCTTT
CASSITGDGEAFF
>NA|TRBV7-2|TRBJ1-2|NA
TGTGCCAGCAGCTTCTCCCCAGGGTATGGCTACACCTTC
CASSFSPGYGYTF
>NA|TRBV5-1|TRBJ2-6|once
TGCGCCAGCAGCTTGGAAGTGTCAGGTTCTGGGGCCAACGTCCTGACTTTC
CASSLEVSGSGANVLTF
>TRBD2|TRBV7-2|TRBJ2-1|NA
TGTGCCAGCAGCTTACCCTCTAGCGGGTCAAGACCGGGGTACAATGAGCAGTTCTTC
CASSLPSSGSRPGYNEQFF
>NA|TRBV30|TRBJ1-4|NA
TGTGCCTGGAGTGGGCCGAATGGTGAAAAACTGTTTTTT
CAWSGPNGEKLFF